The 4 T cell receptor beta chains listed next were all sequenced from one sample in a study of cytomegalovirus exposure and HLA in healthy donors. The PCR had 60 Vbeta and 13 Jbeta primers. Assay used: immunoSEQ multiplex PCR; TCRdb lists only in-frame clones, some missing. This table has more than 95,000 clones, more than 70% appearing once. Sequencing was carried out using PBMCs. These receptors all come from a woman between 45 and 60 years old in good health and CMV-seropositive.

J is TRBJ2-2 and V is TRBV6-5, with D unclear. The CDR3 extends over 14 amino acids. V gave up 0 bases and J gave up 7 bases, with 9 bases separating them. From germline, CDR1 is MNHEY and CDR2 SVGAGI. CDR3 sequence: CASSYSIIGGELFF. In DNA, the CDR3 is TGTGCCAGCAGTTACTCGATAATCGGCGGGGAGCTGTTTTTT.

The J gene is TRBJ1-3, the V gene TRBV14, with 8 bases identical to TRBD1. Germline values: CDR1 SGHDN, CDR2 FVKESK. V shed 1 base, J shed 12 bases, and the junction held 8 bases outside the gene matches. There are 14 residues in the CDR3. The CDR3 protein is CASSQVAGGSNIYF. The DNA of the CDR3 is TGTGCCAGCAGCCAAGTTGCAGGGGGCTCAAACATATATTTT.

This clone was observed once. The DNA of the CDR3 is TGTGCCAGCAGCTTAGCTATGGAGCAGTACTTC. Its protein product is CASSLAMEQYF. The chain recombines TRBV11-2 with TRBJ2-7; D is uncertain. The germline gives CDR1 SGHAT, CDR2 FQNNGV. V was clipped by 1 base and J by 7 bases, with 5 bases between them. This CDR3 comprises 11 residues.

V and J are TRBV5-1 and TRBJ1-1; TRBD1 matches 9 bases. The CDR3 is 13 residues long. Germline V gene data show CDR1 as SGHRS and CDR2 as YFSETQ. The junction had 6 bases not matched to a gene; V was cut back by 7 bases and J by 5 bases. DNA for the CDR3: TGCGCCAGCCGGGACAGGGTGGGTACTGAAGCTTTCTTT. Its protein is CASRDRVGTEAFF.